The clone carrying this T cell receptor (beta chain) has just a few counts. The antigen is not known. There were TCR beta CDR3 regions amplified from RNA transcripts. Using the HTBI primer set, a first-round RT-PCR was run on the TCR CDR3. TCRdb redid the calling of the multiplex PCR reads with MiXCR, one entry per CDR3 protein. The table includes hundreds of thousands of distinct CDR3 sequences, about 14% detected once. This sample was included in a study of T cells in Graves' hyperthyroidism and ophthalmopathy. The study, taken as a whole, reports: Blood samples included most of the expanded thyroid clonotypes exceeding 0.001.

The clonotype originates from a woman in her late teens or twenties with Graves' hyperthyroidism. Material for sequencing was blood.

The CDR3 reads CASRRGQAHLAKNIQYF. The CDR3 bases are TGTGCCAGCAGACGCGGACAGGCACACCTCGCCAAAAACATTCAGTACTTC. The J gene is TRBJ2-4, the V gene TRBV6-8; TRBD1 agrees at 7 bases. CDR3 size: 17 residues. Germline V gene data show CDR1 as MNHGY and CDR2 as SAAAGT. Germline trimming cut 6 bases from V and 1 base from J; bases unmatched to any gene: 12.